The 21 T cell receptor beta chains given below trace back to one sample, sequenced in a study of molecular identifiers for immune sequencing clone quantification. Using its own MiXCR run on the PCR reads, TCRdb lists one record per CDR3 protein. The sample lists some 580,000 distinct CDR3 sequences; approximately 24% were seen once. The sequenced sample consisted of naive CD8+ T cells from blood, with Jurkat cell RNA spiked in. Documented subset: FACS-sorted CD8+CD4-CCR7+CD45RA+ naive T cells. All receptors derive from a human donor in good health. Some libraries in this study had Jurkat cell RNA spiked in.

This clonotype has only a few counts. The J gene is TRBJ2-3, the V gene TRBV6-6; a weak D match, TRBD1 (5 bases). Trimming took off 2 bases at V and 4 bases at J, with 25 bases between the two ends. Looked up from germline, CDR1 is MNHNY and CDR2 is SVGAGI (reference sequence). CDR3 size: 19 residues. The CDR3 loop is CASSYPQGAAQMGPDTQYF. The CDR3 DNA is TGTGCCAGCAGTTACCCCCAAGGGGCGGCTCAAATGGGCCCAGATACGCAGTATTTT.

This clonotype has only a few counts. The V gene is TRBV11-2, the J gene TRBJ2-4; 7 bases are a match to TRBD1. Germline values: CDR1 SGHAT, CDR2 FQNNGV. With 0 bases clipped from V and 4 bases from J, the junction kept 0 bases outside the gene matches. The CDR3 is made up of 14 amino acids. CDR3: CASSLEGQKNIQYF. CDR3 coding DNA: TGTGCCAGCAGCTTAGAGGGACAGAAAAACATTCAGTACTTC.

This clonotype was seen repeatedly, ten times or more. CDR3 sequence: CATSDFNTGELFF. CDR3 nucleotide sequence: TGTGCCACCAGTGATTTTAACACCGGGGAGCTGTTTTTT. The V gene is TRBV24-1, the J gene TRBJ2-2; unclear D gene. The CDR3 spans 13 residues. V lost 1 base and J lost 2, with 1 base in between. From germline, CDR1 is KGHDR and CDR2 SFDVKD.

The rearrangement joins TRBV19 to TRBJ2-6; the D is unclear. Looked up from germline, CDR1 is LNHDA and CDR2 is SQIVND (reference sequence). The CDR3 is 17 amino acids. V was clipped by 0 bases and J by 1 base, with 10 bases between them. CDR3: CASSIDRWGSGANVLTF. The CDR3 nucleotides read TGTGCCAGTAGTATAGATCGGTGGGGATCTGGGGCCAACGTCCTGACTTTC.

This clonotype was seen a few times. The V and J genes are TRBV6-5 and TRBJ2-1; the D gene is possibly TRBD1 (6 bases). V shed 0 bases and J shed 9 bases, with 15 bases lying between them. The CDR3 loop spans 15 amino acids. Germline CDR1 reads MNHEY; CDR2 reads SVGAGI. CDR3 sequence (DNA): TGTGCCAGCAGTTACTCTAGGGGGTCAGGAGCTGAGCAGTTCTTC. Amino acid sequence: CASSYSRGSGAEQFF.

Concerning this clonotype: This may stem from a read error, because a much larger clone lies one nucleotide away. J is TRBJ1-1 and V is TRBV12-3 or TRBV12-4, with D maybe TRBD1 (5 bases). This CDR3 is built from 13 residues. Deletions cut 8 bases from V and 8 bases from J, with 18 bases between. The CDR3 sequence: CASGSSGTPEAFF. In DNA form, the CDR3 reads TGTGCCAGCGGTTCCTCCGGGACGCCAGAAGCTTTCTTT.

This clonotype was seen ten or more times. The rearrangement joins TRBV6-2 or TRBV6-3 to TRBJ2-3; D gene unclear. The CDR3 length is 14 residues. CDR1 and CDR2 from the germline V gene are MNHEY and SVGEGT. The ends were cut back, 7 bases at V and 9 bases at J, with 20 bases in the middle. In nucleotides, the CDR3 is TGTGCCAGCACCATAGCCCCGACACTTCCAACGCAGTATTTT. Its protein product is CASTIAPTLPTQYF.

A word on this clonotype: One end of the junction does not line up with germline, which may come from a read error. This chain uses TRBV7-9 with TRBJ2-5; possibly TRBD2 for D (6 bases). CDR3 length equals 14 residues. Germline V gene data show CDR1 as SEHNR and CDR2 as FQNEAQ (reference sequence). CDR3 coding DNA: TGTGCCAGCAGCTCGCGGGACTTACAAGAGGCCCAGTACTTC. Translation: CASSSRDLQEAQYF. Supplemented by reference TRBV7-9 and TRBJ2-5, the full variable domain reads DTGVSQNPRHKITKRGQNVTFRCDPISEHNRLYWYRQTLGQGPEFLTYFQNEAQLEKSRLLSDRFSAERPKGSFSTLEIQRTEQGDSAMYLCASSSRDLQEAQYFGPGTRLLVL.

This clonotype was observed a handful of times. The chain has TRBV6-5 and TRBJ2-7; D might be TRBD1 (5 bases). Germline CDR1 MNHEY, CDR2 SVGAGI. V was pared by 2 bases and J by 6 bases, with 11 bases between. The CDR3 has 13 residues. The DNA of the CDR3 is TGTGCCAGCAGTTACACAGGACCTCTCGAGCAGTACTTC. Translating it yields CASSYTGPLEQYF.

The sample holds many counts of this clonotype. The chain joins TRBV7-8 to TRBJ2-5; TRBD2 agrees at 9 bases. Looked up from germline, CDR1 is SGHVS and CDR2 is FQNEAQ. CDR3 length: 16 amino acids. Trimming removed 2 bases from V and 1 base from J; junction bases left unmatched: 5. The CDR3 nucleotides are TGTGCCAGCAGCTTATTAGCGGGGGACTCCCAAGAGACCCAGTACTTC. It yields the protein CASSLLAGDSQETQYF.

The genes are TRBV7-6 and TRBJ1-4; 7 nucleotides match TRBD1. Germline V CDR1 and CDR2: SGHVS, FNYEAQ. V shed 2 bases and J 7 bases; nucleotides not matched to a gene: 13. CDR3 size: 17 residues. CDR3 DNA: TGTGCCAGCAGCTTAAAGGGGGCCGGGTCCCGCAGTGAAAAACTGTTTTTT. Protein: CASSLKGAGSRSEKLFF.

This clonotype was seen repeatedly, ten times or more. The chain is built from TRBV30 and TRBJ2-3, with D possibly TRBD1 on 6 matching bases. V shed 5 bases and J shed 1 base, with 13 bases lying between them. From germline, CDR1 is GTSNPN and CDR2 SVGIG (reference sequence). This CDR3 region has 14 residues. The CDR3 sequence: CAWAGAGGTDTQYF. In DNA, the CDR3 is TGTGCCTGGGCAGGGGCAGGGGGCACAGATACGCAGTATTTT.

The V and J genes are TRBV13 and TRBJ2-7; D call uncertain. The CDR3 spans 14 residues. Germline values: CDR1 PRHDT, CDR2 FYEKMQ (reference sequence). Between the trimmed V and J ends, which lost 5 bases and 3 bases, there was a span of 14 bases. The CDR3 nucleotides are TGTGCCAGCAGCCGCCCCTTGCGAAGCTACGAGCAGTACTTC. It specifies CASSRPLRSYEQYF. The whole variable domain, filled in from reference TRBV13 and TRBJ2-7, reads AAGVIQSPRHLIKEKRETATLKCYPIPRHDTVYWYQQGPGQDPQFLISFYEKMQSDKGSIPDRFSAQQFSDYHSELNMSSLELGDSALYFCASSRPLRSYEQYFGPGTRLTVT.

This clonotype was seen only a few times. This sequence may be a read error, since a much larger clone differs from it by one base. V usage is TRBV28 and J usage is TRBJ2-5; 11 nucleotides agree with TRBD1. Losses at the gene ends were 5 bases for V and 5 bases for J; bases not matched to a gene: 10. The CDR3 is made up of 16 amino acids. Germline assignment: CDR1 MDHEN and CDR2 SYDVKM. DNA of the CDR3: TGTGCCAGCAGTCCGACGGACAGGGGGCTTGGTGAGACCCAGTACTTC. Residues: CASSPTDRGLGETQYF.

V gene TRBV9 combines with J gene TRBJ2-7; D is perhaps TRBD1 (7 bases). CDR1 and CDR2 from the germline V gene are SGDLS and YYNGEE. The CDR3 covers 17 residues. The V and J ends lost 3 bases and 4 bases respectively, with 23 bases between them. The CDR3 is CASSGNPGDQGVYEQYF. The DNA for the CDR3 is TGTGCCAGCAGCGGTAACCCGGGAGATCAGGGGGTTTACGAGCAGTACTTC.

Many counts were recorded for this clonotype. The chain uses TRBV9 and TRBJ2-1; 12 bases are shared with TRBD2. The J segment lost 9 bases and the V segment lost 5 bases, leaving 12 bases of the junction unmatched. There are 16 residues in the CDR3. CDR1 is SGDLS, CDR2 YYNGEE, per germline. The CDR3 loop reads CASSTGGLAGSGEQFF. The DNA for the CDR3 is TGTGCCAGCAGTACGGGAGGACTAGCGGGATCAGGTGAGCAGTTCTTC.

In its sample, this clonotype was seen a few times. V is TRBV20-1 and J is TRBJ1-4; D gene ambiguous. V lost 5 bases and J 7 bases, leaving 11 bases between the germline ends. Germline V gene lookup returns CDR1 DFQATT and CDR2 SNEGSKA (reference sequence). This CDR3 has 12 amino acids. CDR3 sequence: CSALGLVEKLFF. The CDR3 bases are TGCAGTGCTCTAGGGCTGGTTGAAAAACTGTTTTTT.

In its sample, this clonotype was seen a few times. The chain uses TRBV20-1 and TRBJ1-1; no firm D call. V gave up 5 bases and J gave up 4 bases, with 11 bases separating them. The CDR3 is made up of 12 amino acids. In germline, CDR1 is DFQATT, CDR2 SNEGSKA (reference sequence). In DNA form, the CDR3 reads TGCAGTGCTCTTCTTTTTGTCACTGAAGCTTTCTTT. It specifies CSALLFVTEAFF.

This clonotype was recorded a few times. The chain carries TRBV30 and TRBJ2-7; unclear D gene. CDR3 size: 14 residues. The germline V gene has CDR1 GTSNPN and CDR2 SVGIG (reference sequence). V lost 2 bases and J lost 1, with 12 bases in between. The CDR3 here is CAWSQPTESYEQYF. Written as DNA, the CDR3 is TGTGCCTGGAGTCAACCCACCGAGTCCTACGAGCAGTACTTC.

The chain has TRBV7-8 and TRBJ1-3, with D perhaps TRBD1 (5 bases). Trimming stripped 2 bases from V and 2 bases from J, with 13 bases between. The CDR3 has 16 amino acids. The germline gives CDR1 SGHVS, CDR2 FQNEAQ. This CDR3 is CASSLWGSSPGNTIYF. In DNA form, the CDR3 reads TGTGCCAGCAGCTTATGGGGCAGTTCACCTGGAAACACCATATATTTT.

This clonotype was detected ten times or more. V and J are TRBV7-9 and TRBJ2-2; no definite D call. Trimming shortened V by 5 bases and J by 3 bases, and 10 bases separated the two germline ends. The CDR3 runs 14 residues. Germline loops: CDR1 SEHNR, CDR2 FQNEAQ (reference sequence). The chain's CDR3 is CASSRPTDTGELFF. The CDR3, as DNA: TGTGCCAGCAGCAGACCCACCGACACCGGGGAGCTGTTTTTT.